These T cell receptor beta chains were read from a single sample in a study of beta chain features in type 1 diabetes. Sequencing was performed with immunoSEQ multiplex PCR; in TCRdb, only in-frame clones are kept and a portion is missing. The sample includes 970,000 or so clones, roughly 16% of them seen just once. The sample taken for sequencing was naive CD4+ T cells from blood. The receptors here all came from a woman younger than 35 in good health. The CDR3 runs from the conserved cysteine through the conserved F or W. D genes are given only for firm matches. Not every row has a clone size; where given, it reads once, few, many or a size class.

J,size,D,V,CDR3,DNA
TRBJ2-5,.,.,TRBV7-2,CASSLGGGRETQYF,TGTGCCAGCAGCTTAGGTGGGGGCCGGGAGACCCAGTACTTC
TRBJ2-1,few,TRBD2,TRBV7-6,CASGRSGNYNEQFF,TGTGCCAGCGGACGAAGCGGGAACTACAATGAGCAGTTCTTC
TRBJ1-1,.,.,TRBV28,CASSLSGGNTEAFF,TGTGCCAGCAGTTTATCCGGGGGGAACACTGAAGCTTTCTTT
TRBJ2-1,few,.,TRBV9,CASSVATGEAGDNEQFF,TGTGCCAGCAGCGTAGCTACGGGGGAGGCTGGAGACAATGAGCAGTTCTTC
TRBJ2-3,few,.,TRBV28,CASSFGAATDTQYF,TGTGCCAGCAGTTTCGGAGCCGCCACAGATACGCAGTATTTT
TRBJ2-1,.,.,TRBV6-5,CASSRHGGRNEQFF,TGTGCCAGCAGTCGACACGGGGGGCGAAATGAGCAGTTCTTC
TRBJ1-2,.,.,TRBV14,CASSPPGREDYGYTF,TGTGCCAGCAGCCCCCCGGGGAGGGAGGACTATGGCTACACCTTC
TRBJ2-7,.,.,TRBV18,CASSPVSYEQYF,TGTGCCAGCTCTCCAGTCTCCTACGAGCAGTACTTC
TRBJ2-4,.,TRBD2,TRBV19,CASSQGLAFSKNIQYF,TGTGCCAGTAGCCAAGGACTAGCTTTCTCCAAAAACATTCAGTACTTC
TRBJ1-3,.,.,TRBV9,CASSVGSSGNTIYF,TGTGCCAGCAGCGTAGGCTCCTCTGGAAACACCATATATTTT
TRBJ1-4,many,.,TRBV21-1,CASSRATNEKLFF,TGTGCCAGCAGTCGAGCAACTAATGAAAAACTGTTTTTT